A single sample is the source of the 30 T cell receptor beta chains below, sequenced in a study of cytomegalovirus exposure and HLA in healthy donors. 60 Vbeta and 13 Jbeta primers were used in PCR. Here immunoSEQ multiplex PCR was the method, and the copy in TCRdb shows in-frame clones only, minus some. The data contain hundreds of thousands of clones, 65% to 90% of them seen just once; the ten biggest clones take up more than 1.3%. The sample comprised PBMCs. These receptor sequences come from a girl between 5 and 17 years old in good health and CMV-seronegative.

The V and J genes are TRBV28 and TRBJ1-2; 7 positions match TRBD1. The CDR3 is 14 amino acids. Germline V gene data show CDR1 as MDHEN and CDR2 as SYDVKM. V dropped 5 bases and J dropped 4; count of bases not matched to a gene: 7. The CDR3 here is CASSPGTVTYGYTF. The CDR3 DNA reads TGTGCCAGCAGTCCCGGGACAGTAACCTATGGCTACACCTTC.

In nucleotides, the CDR3 is TGTGCCACCTCAGCACGGGCGGGAGGGAACACTGAAGCTTTCTTT. This codes for CATSARAGGNTEAFF. The chain carries TRBV27 and TRBJ1-1; D remains unclear. V shed 10 bases and J shed 1 base, with 19 bases lying between them. This CDR3 has 15 amino acids. The germline V gene has CDR1 MNHEY and CDR2 SMNVEV (reference sequence).

The chain employs TRBV7-9 and TRBJ2-6; D not certain. Germline values: CDR1 SEHNR, CDR2 FQNEAQ (reference sequence). The CDR3 loop spans 17 amino acids. V lost 5 bases and J 0 bases, leaving 14 bases between the germline ends. CDR3 nucleotide sequence: TGTGCCAGCAGCCTGGCCGGCGCGGACTCTGGGGCCAACGTCCTGACTTTC. It encodes CASSLAGADSGANVLTF.

This chain joins TRBV19 and TRBJ1-2, with D possibly matching TRBD1 (6 bases). Germline lookup yields CDR1 LNHDA and CDR2 SQIVND (reference sequence). This CDR3 contains 14 residues. Trimming left V 5 bases short and J 4 bases short, with 14 bases between. CDR3 loop: CASSLGVDSYGYTF. The CDR3 region has the DNA TGTGCCAGTAGTCTAGGGGTGGACAGCTATGGCTACACCTTC.

The J gene is TRBJ1-3, the V gene TRBV7-2; D is possibly TRBD1 (5 bases). Trimming removed 5 bases from V and 2 bases from J, with 16 bases in between. This CDR3 contains 16 residues. Germline loops: CDR1 SGHTA, CDR2 FQGNSA. In nucleotides, the CDR3 is TGTGCCAGCAGCATATCAGGGAATCTGGCTGGAAACACCATATATTTT. Translating gives CASSISGNLAGNTIYF.

This clone was seen a handful of times. V is TRBV7-8 and J is TRBJ1-5, with D possibly matching TRBD1 (5 bases). V was trimmed by 0 bases and J by 3 bases, leaving 12 bases between them. This CDR3 has 16 amino acids. Germline V gene sequence: CDR1 SGHVS, CDR2 FQNEAQ. Written as DNA, the CDR3 is TGTGCCAGCAGCTTAGCGGCAGGGAAAGTCAATCAGCCCCAGCATTTT. This gives the protein CASSLAAGKVNQPQHF.

The rearrangement links TRBV2 to TRBJ1-1; 8 nucleotides line up with TRBD1. V dropped 6 bases and J dropped 6; count of bases not matched to a gene: 9. Germline loops: CDR1 SNHLY, CDR2 FYNNEI. The CDR3 sequence is 14 residues long. CDR3 coding DNA: TGTGCCAGCAGGAGAGGACAGGGAAACTCTGAAGCTTTCTTT. It is translated as CASRRGQGNSEAFF. The full variable domain, rest sourced from reference TRBV2 and TRBJ1-1, is EPEVTQTPSHQVTQMGQEVILRCVPISNHLYFYWYRQILGQKVEFLVSFYNNEISEKSEIFDDQFSVERPDGSNFTLKIRSTKLEDSAMYFCASRRGQGNSEAFFGQGTRLTVV.

As to this clone: Other DNA sequences in this sample translate to the same CDR3. This chain links TRBV15 with TRBJ1-6; 8 nucleotides line up with TRBD1. Losses at the gene ends were 5 bases for V and 10 bases for J; bases not matched to a gene: 7. Germline lookup yields CDR1 LNHNV and CDR2 YYDKDF (reference sequence). The CDR3 is 14 amino acids. The CDR3 is CATSQDRATSPLHF. CDR3 DNA: TGTGCCACCAGCCAGGACAGGGCGACCTCACCCCTCCACTTT.

V and J are TRBV7-2 and TRBJ2-3; weak D call: TRBD2 (5 bases). Germline assignment: CDR1 SGHTA and CDR2 FQGNSA. The CDR3 covers 15 residues. V shed 3 bases and J shed 2 bases, with 12 bases lying between them. The CDR3 loop reads CASSFSSVSTDTQYF. In DNA, the CDR3 is TGTGCCAGCAGCTTTAGTAGCGTATCCACAGATACGCAGTATTTT.

This clone appeared once. The CDR3 nucleotides read TGTGCCAGCAGCTTAGCGCGGGGGGCGCGGGAGCAGTACTTC. Its translation is CASSLARGAREQYF. This chain connects TRBV7-2 to TRBJ2-7; 8 nucleotides match TRBD2. Germline loops: CDR1 SGHTA, CDR2 FQGNSA. This CDR3 contains 14 residues. The J segment lost 7 bases and the V segment lost 0 bases, leaving 5 bases of the junction unmatched. Filled out from reference TRBV7-2 and TRBJ2-7, the complete variable domain reads GAGVSQSPSNKVTEKGKDVELRCDPISGHTALYWYRQSLGQGLEFLIYFQGNSAPDKSGLPSDRFSAERTGGSVSTLTIQRTQQEDSAVYLCASSLARGAREQYFGPGTRLTVT.

The chain is built from TRBV18 and TRBJ1-4; D might be TRBD1 (6 bases). From germline, CDR1 is KGHSH and CDR2 LQKENI. The CDR3 is 15 residues long. Deletions cut 2 bases from V and 5 bases from J, with 12 bases between. The CDR3 reads CASSPGQGLNEKLFF. CDR3 DNA sequence: TGTGCCAGCTCACCAGGGCAGGGGCTCAATGAAAAACTGTTTTTT.

V usage is TRBV28 and J usage is TRBJ1-5; D may be TRBD1 (6 bases). The V and J ends lost 10 bases and 7 bases respectively, with 11 bases between them. This CDR3 contains 11 residues. CDR1 MDHEN and CDR2 SYDVKM come from the germline V gene. CDR3 protein: CATGQWQPQHF. For the CDR3, the DNA is TGTGCCACAGGACAGTGGCAGCCCCAGCATTTT.

This chain joins TRBV4-3 and TRBJ2-7, with 11 bases that match TRBD1. V shed 0 bases, J shed 4 bases, and the junction held 5 bases outside the gene matches. CDR3 size: 16 residues. CDR1 and CDR2 (germline): LGHNA, YSLEER. The CDR3 DNA reads TGCGCCAGCAGCCAAGAACCGGGACAGGGGGGGTACGAGCAGTACTTC. This codes for CASSQEPGQGGYEQYF.

The rearrangement joins TRBV6-6 to TRBJ1-3; D not resolved. Germline V gives CDR1 MNHNY, CDR2 SVGAGI (reference sequence). The CDR3 spans 16 residues. Trimming left V 7 bases short and J 0 bases short, with 16 bases between. The CDR3: CASTPTTYSSGNTIYF. CDR3 coding DNA: TGTGCCAGCACCCCTACGACGTACAGCTCTGGAAACACCATATATTTT.

The J gene is TRBJ1-6, the V gene TRBV4-3; D not certain. CDR1 LGHNA and CDR2 YSLEER come from the germline V gene. The CDR3 runs to 14 residues. V dropped 4 bases and J dropped 11 bases, with 15 bases sitting between them. CDR3 nucleotides: TGCGCCAGCAGCCCCACTGCGGGTCGGCCACCCCTCCACTTT. Residues: CASSPTAGRPPLHF.

The chain joins TRBV15 to TRBJ1-5; the match to TRBD1 covers 7 bases. Germline CDR1 is LNHNV and CDR2 is YYDKDF (reference sequence). This CDR3 is built from 15 residues. The ends lost 6 bases at V and 6 bases at J; junction bases unmatched: 11. CDR3 nucleotide sequence: TGTGCCACCAGTCCGTCAGGGGGGTCGGTTCAGCCCCAGCATTTT. Protein product: CATSPSGGSVQPQHF.

This rearrangement joins TRBV5-1 to TRBJ2-7; the D gene is possibly TRBD1 (6 bases). Germline CDR1 and CDR2: SGHRS and YFSETQ. V lost 4 bases and J 0 bases, leaving 11 bases between the germline ends. The CDR3 has 14 residues. The DNA of the CDR3 is TGCGCCAGCAGCCCCAGACAGGACTCCTACGAGCAGTACTTC. It encodes CASSPRQDSYEQYF.

V is TRBV5-6 and J is TRBJ1-5, with D hard to call. V shed 0 bases and J shed 6 bases, with 10 bases lying between them. This CDR3 is built from 14 residues. The germline CDR1 and CDR2 sequences are SGHDT and YYEEEE. This CDR3 is CASSLGGGFQPQHF. The CDR3 DNA reads TGTGCCAGCAGCTTGGGGGGAGGGTTTCAGCCCCAGCATTTT.

The chain employs TRBV7-3 and TRBJ2-3, with D possibly matching TRBD2 (5 bases). Between the trimmed V and J ends, which lost 1 base and 0 bases, there was a span of 11 bases. The CDR3 runs 16 residues. The germline CDR1 and CDR2 sequences are SGHTA and FQGTGA. For the CDR3, the DNA is TGTGCCAGCAGCTTAATGCAGGCGGGTAGCACAGATACGCAGTATTTT. It translates to CASSLMQAGSTDTQYF.

The chain joins TRBV28 to TRBJ1-5; a weak D match, TRBD1 (5 bases). CDR1 is MDHEN and CDR2 is SYDVKM in the germline V gene. This CDR3 contains 15 residues. With 3 bases removed from V and 7 bases from J, the gap between germline ends came to 16 bases. The CDR3 DNA follows: TGTGCCAGCAGTTTGTGGGGGGTAGAGGGACAGCCCCAGCATTTT. Protein product: CASSLWGVEGQPQHF.

This clone came up once. The chain joins TRBV25-1 to TRBJ2-5; D gene uncertain. This CDR3 has 13 amino acids. V dropped 2 bases and J dropped 12 bases, with 16 bases sitting between them. Germline CDR1 and CDR2: MGHDK and SYGVNS. The CDR3: CASSEPGVSEEYF. CDR3 coding DNA: TGTGCCAGCAGTGAACCCGGAGTTTCAGAGGAGTACTTC.

The V call is TRBV9, the J call TRBJ2-7; 7 bases fit TRBD1. This CDR3 region has 12 residues. Germline V gene data show CDR1 as SGDLS and CDR2 as YYNGEE. After removal of 3 bases from V and 3 bases from J, the junction contained 0 bases not matched to a gene. The CDR3 reads CASSAGGYEQYF. In DNA form, the CDR3 reads TGTGCCAGCAGCGCAGGGGGCTACGAGCAGTACTTC.

Here the CDR3 reads CASRSLGGKNYGYTF. CDR3 in DNA: TGTGCCAGCAGATCCCTGGGGGGGAAGAACTATGGCTACACCTTC. The chain is built from TRBV6-5 and TRBJ1-2; TRBD1 might be the D (5 bases). V was cut by 6 bases and J by 2 bases, with 16 bases left in between. Germline values: CDR1 MNHEY, CDR2 SVGAGI. The CDR3 covers 15 residues.

The chain carries TRBV4-2 and TRBJ2-5; TRBD2 matches at 7 bases. The end of the DNA fits TRBJ2-7 better, so the J call may be wrong. The CDR3 runs to 17 residues. Germline V gene sequence: CDR1 LGHNA, CDR2 YNFKEQ. CDR3 residues: CASSQEYVRAGAYEQYF. The CDR3 bases are TGTGCCAGCAGCCAAGAATATGTTAGGGCGGGGGCCTACGAGCAGTACTTC.

This rearrangement joins TRBV29-1 to TRBJ2-4; 11 bases map to TRBD2. This CDR3 has 13 amino acids. Germline V gene lookup returns CDR1 SQVTM and CDR2 ANQGSEA. V trimming: 6 bases; J trimming: 8 bases; junction bases outside the gene matches: 6. The CDR3 DNA is TGCAGCGTGGTAGCGGGAGGGGACGACATTCAGTACTTC. It specifies CSVVAGGDDIQYF.

The V and J genes are TRBV7-8 and TRBJ2-7, with 10 bases lining up with TRBD2. This CDR3 is 15 amino acids long. Losses at the gene ends were 6 bases for V and 1 base for J; bases not matched to a gene: 6. The germline V gene has CDR1 SGHVS and CDR2 FQNEAQ. The CDR3 sequence: CASSQRTSGSYEQYF. The CDR3 DNA sequence: TGTGCCAGCAGTCAAAGGACTAGCGGATCCTACGAGCAGTACTTC.

This chain connects TRBV5-4 to TRBJ2-1, with a weak D call TRBD1 (6 bases). Trimming removed 0 bases from V and 6 bases from J, with 16 bases in between. The length of the CDR3 is 16 residues. Germline V gives CDR1 SGHNT, CDR2 YYREEE (reference sequence). CDR3 nucleotides: TGTGCCAGCAGCTTGGCAAAGGGAGCAGGGGTCAATGAGCAGTTCTTC. Translating it yields CASSLAKGAGVNEQFF. Full variable domain (remainder filled in from reference TRBV5-4 and TRBJ2-1): ETGVTQSPTHLIKTRGQQVTLRCSSQSGHNTVSWYQQALGQGPQFIFQYYREEENGRGNFPPRFSGLQFPNYSSELNVNALELDDSALYLCASSLAKGAGVNEQFFGPGTRLTVL.

This clone turned up a few times. The chain joins TRBV7-9 to TRBJ2-7, with D perhaps TRBD1 (6 bases). The CDR3 has 15 residues. Germline CDR1 is SEHNR and CDR2 is FQNEAQ (reference sequence). The V and J ends lost 6 bases and 0 bases respectively, with 15 bases between them. The CDR3 nucleotides are TGTGCCAGCAGTACTAACCGACAGGTCTCCTACGAGCAGTACTTC. This gives the protein CASSTNRQVSYEQYF.

J is TRBJ2-7 and V is TRBV11-2; unclear D gene. The V gene's germline CDR1 is SGHAT and CDR2 FQNNGV. The CDR3 is 11 amino acids. Trimming pared 3 bases from V and 2 bases from J, leaving 2 bases between. CDR3 region: CASSFTYEQYF. The CDR3 DNA sequence: TGTGCCAGCAGCTTTACCTACGAGCAGTACTTC.

The rearrangement links TRBV6-6 to TRBJ1-2; no definite D call. Germline CDR1 and CDR2: MNHNY and SVGAGI (reference sequence). There are 11 residues in the CDR3. CDR3 DNA: TGTGGGGCGGGAGCTAACTATGGCTACACCTTC. Amino acid sequence: CGAGANYGYTF.